This TCR beta chain came from a study of patients and donors after allogeneic stem cell transplantation. Looked up from germline, CDR1 is MGHDK and CDR2 is SYGVNS. The CDR3 has 12 amino acids. Trimming stripped 6 bases from V and 4 bases from J, with 9 bases between. Each CDR3 protein is one row after TCRdb ran MiXCR on the RT-PCR reads. The table has fewer than 250,000 distinct CDR3 sequences, roughly an eighth seen once. The chain uses TRBV25-1 and TRBJ1-1; D is uncertain. The TCR comes from a human donor who was either an allogeneic HSCT recipient or a stem cell or donor lymphocyte infusion donor (not recorded which). It is not recorded whose cells these are; they may come from a transplant donor. Sequences were obtained from blood, either unsorted or a sorted T cell fraction (not recorded which). The DNA for the CDR3 is TGTGCCAGCAGCAGATTCGGCACTGAAGCTTTCTTT. This codes for CASSRFGTEAFF.